This T cell receptor beta chain was observed in a study of blood T cell repertoires in COVID-19. Turning to the study itself: Specimens from acute and convalescent COVID-19 originated in the United States, Italy and Spain. T cells, B-cell-depleted T cells, or PBMCs supplied cDNA or gDNA.

Germline V gives CDR1 MNHEY, CDR2 SVGEGT. The CDR3 length is 16 residues. V gave up 5 bases and J gave up 3 bases, with 14 bases separating them. In the authors' workflow: Quantification of nucleated cells was approximated via reference gene primer amplification. The method was immunoSEQ multiplex PCR; TCRdb's version includes in-frame clones alone and lacks a portion of them. D and trimming come from the DNA, and the V and J calls and clone size come from that table. Among fewer than 75,000 clones listed, 70% to 90% were seen once. The gene calls are TRBV6-2 or TRBV6-3 and TRBJ1-6; D possibly corresponds to TRBD1 (6 bases). The receptor was isolated from a man in his 70s with acute or convalescent COVID-19. Sample: peripheral blood. CDR3 DNA: TGTGCCAGCAGTCCCCGCCAGGGGAACTATAATTCACCCCTCCACTTT. Residues: CASSPRQGNYNSPLHF.